The 3 T cell receptor beta chains below were found in one sample sequenced in a study of shared clonotypes between healthy human individuals. Here immunoSEQ multiplex PCR was the method, and the copy in TCRdb shows in-frame clones only, minus some. The profile covers fewer than 600,000 clones, with 75% to 85% appearing a single time and 10% to 15% taken by the ten largest. Material for sequencing was PBMCs. These receptors were collected from a woman aged 35 to 49 in good health. Some clones in this sample may be carry-over from other donors' samples.

J is TRBJ1-5 and V is TRBV4-1, with TRBD1 matching 9 bases. The germline gives CDR1 MGHRA, CDR2 YSYEKL. This CDR3 is 19 amino acids long. Losses at the gene ends were 2 bases for V and 0 bases for J; bases not matched to a gene: 11. The chain's CDR3 is CASSQSRGTGTSSNQPQHF. The CDR3 nucleotides read TGCGCCAGCAGCCAATCACGGGGGACAGGGACGAGTAGCAATCAGCCCCAGCATTTT.

The chain uses TRBV19 and TRBJ2-5; D ambiguous. Germline V CDR1 and CDR2: LNHDA, SQIVND (reference sequence). V was cut by 8 bases and J by 1 base, with 8 bases left in between. The CDR3 runs 12 residues. For the CDR3, the DNA is TGTGCCAGTGGACCATTCCAAGAGACCCAGTACTTC. Its protein product is CASGPFQETQYF.

In its sample, this clone was seen once. The genes are TRBV7-9 and TRBJ2-6; unclear D gene. Germline V CDR1 and CDR2: SEHNR, FQNEAQ (reference sequence). This CDR3 has 14 amino acids. Trimming took off 6 bases at V and 0 bases at J, with 6 bases between the two ends. The CDR3 sequence is CASSLISGANVLTF. As DNA, the CDR3 is TGTGCCAGCAGTCTTATCTCTGGGGCCAACGTCCTGACTTTC. Using reference TRBV7-9 and TRBJ2-6 for the parts outside the CDR3, the full variable domain is DTGVSQNPRHKITKRGQNVTFRCDPISEHNRLYWYRQTLGQGPEFLTYFQNEAQLEKSRLLSDRFSAERPKGSFSTLEIQRTEQGDSAMYLCASSLISGANVLTFGAGSRLTVL.